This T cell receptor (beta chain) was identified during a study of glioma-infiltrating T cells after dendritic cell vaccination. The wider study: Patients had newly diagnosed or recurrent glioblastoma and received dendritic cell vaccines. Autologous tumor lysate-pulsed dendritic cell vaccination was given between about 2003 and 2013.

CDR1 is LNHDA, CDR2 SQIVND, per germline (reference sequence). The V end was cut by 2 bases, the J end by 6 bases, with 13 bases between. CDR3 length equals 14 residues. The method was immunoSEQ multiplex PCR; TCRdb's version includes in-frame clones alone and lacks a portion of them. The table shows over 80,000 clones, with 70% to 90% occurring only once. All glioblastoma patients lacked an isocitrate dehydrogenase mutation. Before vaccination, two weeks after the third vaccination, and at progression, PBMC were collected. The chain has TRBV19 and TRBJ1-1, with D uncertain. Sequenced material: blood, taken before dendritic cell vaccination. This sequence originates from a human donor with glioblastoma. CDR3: CASSIRGLDAEAFF. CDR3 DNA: TGTGCCAGTAGTATACGAGGGTTGGACGCTGAAGCTTTCTTT.